This T cell receptor (beta chain) was found in a study of identical twins (TCRdb year 2016). General notes on the study: To test whether fetal clonotypes persist, this study deep-sequenced TCR alpha and beta repertoires from monozygotic twins, from unrelated adults of various ages, and from cord blood. To rule out contamination, the twin experiments were replicated at different times with different library preparation protocols.

Study-wide conclusions, independent of this receptor: In beta out-of-frame sequences, excess twin sharing was weaker, because having fewer shared sequences lowered the signal-to-noise ratio. Because the same donors could not be followed over many years, the conclusions depended on cross-sectional statistical analysis. Zero-insertion analyses could be partly confounded by invariant T cells such as MAIT and iNKT, though diverse VJ usage argued against such confounding for most clonotypes. Fewer insertions were carried by abundant cord blood beta clonotypes; a weaker similar trend was observed in young adult naive repertoires, while no such trend was observed in memory repertoires. Compared with coincidental sharing between unrelated individuals, out-of-frame TCR alpha sequences shared between twins had an excess of sequences with low generation probability. Out-of-frame TCR alpha sharing in monozygotic twins was systematically underestimated by recombination models, whereas sharing between unrelated individuals was in agreement with the recombination models.

About this clonotype itself: Its antigen remains undetermined. No quality values exist for individual bases; no much larger clone is one base distant.

As encoded in the germline V gene, CDR1 is SGHRS while CDR2 is YFSETQ. The junction carries 13 bases between V and J, which are trimmed by 1 base and 2 bases respectively. The CDR3 starts with the cysteine, ends with the phenylalanine, and has 16 residues. Just the 48-base CDR3 DNA is kept, in frame starting at base 1. The library relied on 5' RACE. Instrument on record: Illumina HiSeq 2000. Template switching added a universal primer binding site, and the final cDNA carried a unique molecular identifier that allowed TCR cDNA molecules to be counted accurately. Specific primers in the conserved constant-segment region were used to synthesize first-strand cDNA for TCR alpha and beta chains. To control for contamination, each cDNA library was double barcoded with a SMART-Mk sample barcode plus Illumina barcodes. TruSeq adapter sequences and Illumina sample barcodes were added in two successive PCR steps. The TCR alpha and beta cDNA libraries were sequenced on the Illumina HiSeq platform using custom primers. In the original analysis: Unique molecular identifiers were extracted from raw reads with MiGEC, and CDR3 positions were determined with MiXCR. For each individual, recombination models were inferred using an EM algorithm with the repgenHMM and IGoR tools. The analysis of shared clonotypes was done with the tcR package in R, with sharing normalized by the product of cloneset sizes. To study raw recombination free of thymic and clonal selection effects, out-of-frame nonproductive sequences were analyzed. TCRdb redid the processing of the public reads, applying fastp at Q25 and MiXCR, and retained in-frame beta chains. For every CDR3 protein sequence, its rows merge into one entry that carries the most common genes and DNA. The V and J calls come from TCRdb's annotation, not from the publication. The sample data list hundreds of thousands of distinct CDR3 sequences, and approximately 6.1% of these were observed just once. 1.5% to 2% of the sample goes to the ten largest clones.

Every donor in the study was a healthy Caucasian. The study also sequenced three unrelated non-twin adults: a male aged 18 to 29, a male aged 50 to 60 and a female aged 50 to 60. Miltenyi CD45RO+ enrichment and human naive T-cell isolation kits were used to isolate memory (CD45RO+) and naive T cells from PBMC. Sample: naive T cells sorted from blood. What the cell subset or site label conveys for this sample: cells isolated with a human naive T-cell isolation kit. The V and J genes are TRBV5-1 and TRBJ1-5, with a weak D call of TRBD1 (6 bases match). This TCR derives from a man aged 18 to 35 in good health. The nucleotides read TGCGCCAGCAGCTTGAGACCGGACAGCGGCAATCAGCCCCAGCATTTT. This is translated as CASSLRPDSGNQPQHF.